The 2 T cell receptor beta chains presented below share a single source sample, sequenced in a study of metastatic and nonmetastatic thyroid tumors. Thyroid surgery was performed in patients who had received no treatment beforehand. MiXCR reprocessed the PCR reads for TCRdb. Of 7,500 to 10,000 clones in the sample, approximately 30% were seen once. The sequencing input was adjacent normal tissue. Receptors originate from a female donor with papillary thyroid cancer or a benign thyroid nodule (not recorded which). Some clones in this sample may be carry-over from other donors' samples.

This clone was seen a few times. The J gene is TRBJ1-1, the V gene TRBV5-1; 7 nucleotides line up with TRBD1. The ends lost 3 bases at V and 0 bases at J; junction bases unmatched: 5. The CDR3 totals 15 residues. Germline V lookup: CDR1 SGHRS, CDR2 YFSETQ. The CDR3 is CASSSLQGMNTEAFF. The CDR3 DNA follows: TGCGCCAGCAGCTCCTTACAGGGGATGAACACTGAAGCTTTCTTT. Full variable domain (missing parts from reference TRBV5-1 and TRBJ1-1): KAGVTQTPRYLIKTRGQQVTLSCSPISGHRSVSWYQQTPGQGLQFLFEYFSETQRNKGNFPGRFSGRQFSNSRSEMNVSTLELGDSALYLCASSSLQGMNTEAFFGQGTRLTVV.

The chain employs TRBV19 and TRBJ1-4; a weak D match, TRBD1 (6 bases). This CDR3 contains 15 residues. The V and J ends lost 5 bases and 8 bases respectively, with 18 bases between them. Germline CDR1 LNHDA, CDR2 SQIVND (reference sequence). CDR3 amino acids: CASSPQSGRGEKLFF. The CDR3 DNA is TGTGCCAGTAGTCCCCAATCAGGGAGGGGGGAAAAACTGTTTTTT.